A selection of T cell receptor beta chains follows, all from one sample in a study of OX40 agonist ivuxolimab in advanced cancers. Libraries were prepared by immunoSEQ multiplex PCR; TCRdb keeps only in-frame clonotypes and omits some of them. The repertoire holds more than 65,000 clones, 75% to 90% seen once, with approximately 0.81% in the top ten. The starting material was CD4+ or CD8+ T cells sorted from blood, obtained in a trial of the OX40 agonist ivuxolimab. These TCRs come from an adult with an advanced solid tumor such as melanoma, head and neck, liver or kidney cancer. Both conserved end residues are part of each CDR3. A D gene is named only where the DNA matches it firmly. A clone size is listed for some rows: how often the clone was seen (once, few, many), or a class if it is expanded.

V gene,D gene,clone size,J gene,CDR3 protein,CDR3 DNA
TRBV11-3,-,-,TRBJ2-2,CASSPGGLNTGELFF,TGTGCCAGCAGCCCCGGGGGTTTGAACACCGGGGAGCTGTTTTTT
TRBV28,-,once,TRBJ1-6,CASSPSWRGDSPLHF,TGTGCCAGCAGTCCGAGTTGGAGGGGTGATTCACCCCTCCACTTT
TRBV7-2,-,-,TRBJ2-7,CASSRLKAGEQYF,TGTGCCAGCAGCCGGTTGAAAGCGGGCGAGCAGTACTTC
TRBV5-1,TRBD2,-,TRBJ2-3,CASSLNVGGVSDTQYF,TGCGCCAGCAGCTTGAACGTCGGGGGGGTTTCAGATACGCAGTATTTT
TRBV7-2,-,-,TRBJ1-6,CASSSQASVGSPLHF,TGTGCCAGCAGCTCCCAGGCGTCGGTCGGTTCACCCCTCCACTTT
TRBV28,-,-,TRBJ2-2,CASSLGNTGELFF,TGTGCCAGCAGTTTAGGGAACACCGGGGAGCTGTTTTTT
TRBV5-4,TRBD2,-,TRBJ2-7,CASSSTPSGRYYEQYF,TGCGCCAGCAGCTCCACCCCTAGCGGGAGATACTACGAGCAGTACTTC
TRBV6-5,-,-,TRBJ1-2,CASSYARGTRNYGYTF,TGTGCCAGCAGTTACGCCCGCGGGACACGTAACTATGGTTACACCTTC
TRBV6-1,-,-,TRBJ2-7,CASSGGGAGKGYEQYF,TGTGCCAGCAGTGGCGGTGGGGCAGGGAAAGGTTACGAGCAGTACTTC
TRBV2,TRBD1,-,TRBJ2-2,CASRPGQGAGELFF,TGTGCCAGCAGGCCGGGACAGGGTGCCGGGGAGCTGTTTTTT
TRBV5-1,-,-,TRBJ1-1,CASSLAPGGHTEAFF,TGCGCCAGCAGCTTGGCCCCCGGGGGGCACACTGAAGCTTTCTTT
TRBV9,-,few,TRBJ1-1,CASSVVPYKGPTEAFF,TGTGCCAGCAGCGTAGTACCCTACAAAGGGCCGACTGAAGCTTTCTTT